Listed below are T cell receptor beta chains from one sample, sequenced in a study of breast tumors, draining lymph nodes, adjacent tissues. Via MiXCR, TCRdb re-called the multiplex PCR reads, giving one row per CDR3 protein. The table includes roughly 120,000 distinct CDR3 sequences, around 20% detected once. The sample consisted of axillary lymph node tissue. The receptors were sampled from a female donor with breast cancer. Some clones in this sample may be carry-over from other donors' samples. CDR3s include the opening cysteine and the closing phenylalanine or tryptophan. A D gene is named only where the DNA matches it firmly. Rows give clone size only sometimes, using once, few, many, or a class for an expanded clone.

j_call clone_size v_call d_call cdr3_aa
TRBJ1-5 . TRBV28 . CASSSRGGQPQHF
TRBJ2-4 few TRBV5-8 . CASSLVGAKNIQYF
TRBJ1-2 many TRBV11-3 . CASSSGTAFTYTF
TRBJ1-5 . TRBV6-1 . CASRNPGVGQPQHF
TRBJ2-5 . TRBV11-2 TRBD2 CATRQGLAGLGTQYF
TRBJ1-6 many TRBV18 . CASSPMAHYNSPLHF
TRBJ1-4 many TRBV11-2 . CASSFQGSTNEKLFF
TRBJ2-3 . TRBV12-3/TRBV12-4 TRBD1 CASSPGVGQGGGTDTQYF
TRBJ1-4 . TRBV30 TRBD1 CAWRQRQGPLWGLFF
TRBJ2-5 few TRBV18 TRBD2 CASSPQRGAPETQYF
TRBJ2-7 many TRBV20-1 TRBD1 CSARGGRDRGLFDEQYF
TRBJ2-7 . TRBV28 . CASTISPNSRHEQYF
TRBJ2-1 many TRBV9 TRBD2 CASSREVDNEQFF
TRBJ2-3 . TRBV27 TRBD2 CASSLLAGGVVSTDTQYF
TRBJ1-4 . TRBV27 TRBD1 CASSRRGLGEELFF
TRBJ2-1 many TRBV6-5 . CASGVWQGGDEQFF
TRBJ2-5 many TRBV4-1 TRBD1 CASSQDREGTGTGQGETQYF
TRBJ1-2 many TRBV9 . CASSVVEGLGYTF
TRBJ1-2 many TRBV7-8 . CASSLALDGYTF
TRBJ2-5 few TRBV2 TRBD1 CASTSRGQETQYF
TRBJ2-3 many TRBV20-1 . CSASITMPDTQYF